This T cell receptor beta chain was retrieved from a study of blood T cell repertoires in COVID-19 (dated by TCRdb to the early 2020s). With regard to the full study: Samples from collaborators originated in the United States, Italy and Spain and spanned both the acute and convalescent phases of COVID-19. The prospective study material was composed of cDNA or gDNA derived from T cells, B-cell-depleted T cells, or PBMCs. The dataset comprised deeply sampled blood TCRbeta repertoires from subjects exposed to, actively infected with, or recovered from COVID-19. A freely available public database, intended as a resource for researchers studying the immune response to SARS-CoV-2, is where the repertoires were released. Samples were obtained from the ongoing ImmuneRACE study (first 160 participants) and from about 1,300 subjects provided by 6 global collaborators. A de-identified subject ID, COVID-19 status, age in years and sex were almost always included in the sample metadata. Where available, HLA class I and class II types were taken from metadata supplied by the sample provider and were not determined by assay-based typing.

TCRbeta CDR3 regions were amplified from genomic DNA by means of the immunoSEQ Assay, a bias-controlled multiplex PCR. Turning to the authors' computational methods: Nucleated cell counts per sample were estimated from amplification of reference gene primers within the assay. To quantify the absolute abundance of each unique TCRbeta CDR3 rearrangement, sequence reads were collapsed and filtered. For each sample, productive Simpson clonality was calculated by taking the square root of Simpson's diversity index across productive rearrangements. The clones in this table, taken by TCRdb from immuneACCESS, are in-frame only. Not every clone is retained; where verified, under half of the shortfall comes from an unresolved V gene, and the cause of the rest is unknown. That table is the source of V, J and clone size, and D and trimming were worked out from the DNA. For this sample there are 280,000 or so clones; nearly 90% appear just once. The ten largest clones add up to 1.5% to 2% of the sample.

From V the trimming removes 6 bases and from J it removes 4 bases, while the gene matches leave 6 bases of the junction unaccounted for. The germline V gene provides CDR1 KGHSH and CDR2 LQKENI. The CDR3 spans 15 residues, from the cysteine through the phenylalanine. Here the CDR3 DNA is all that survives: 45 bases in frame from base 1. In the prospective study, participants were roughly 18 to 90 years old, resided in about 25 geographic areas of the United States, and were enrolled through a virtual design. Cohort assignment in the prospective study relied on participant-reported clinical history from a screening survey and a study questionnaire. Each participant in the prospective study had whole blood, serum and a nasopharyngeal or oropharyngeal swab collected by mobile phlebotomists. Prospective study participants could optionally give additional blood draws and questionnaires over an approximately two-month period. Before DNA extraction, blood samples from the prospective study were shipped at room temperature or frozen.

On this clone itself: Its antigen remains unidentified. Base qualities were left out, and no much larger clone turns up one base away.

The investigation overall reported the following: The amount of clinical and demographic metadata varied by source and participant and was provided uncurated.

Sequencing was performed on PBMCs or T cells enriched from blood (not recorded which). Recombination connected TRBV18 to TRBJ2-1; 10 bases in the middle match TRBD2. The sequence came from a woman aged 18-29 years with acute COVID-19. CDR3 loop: CASSRTSGLYNEQFF. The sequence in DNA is TGTGCCAGCTCTCGGACTAGCGGATTGTACAATGAGCAGTTCTTC.